These 6 T cell receptor beta chains came from one sample sequenced in a study of T cells after yellow fever vaccination. TCRdb processed the 5' RACE reads anew with MiXCR; each CDR3 protein has one entry. The sample yields 400,000 to 450,000 distinct CDR3 sequences, approximately 19% seen once. This specimen consisted of PBMCs, obtained before the yellow fever booster vaccination. The receptors were sampled from a man aged 18-30 years who received the YFV17D yellow fever vaccine.

J is TRBJ1-1 and V is TRBV7-3; no definite D call. The CDR3 is 13 residues long. Trimming removed 6 bases from V and 4 bases from J, with 12 bases in between. Germline CDR1 and CDR2: SGHTA and FQGTGA. In DNA form, the CDR3 reads TGTGCCAGCAGAGCCAGTTCGGGCACTGAAGCTTTCTTT. It is translated as CASRASSGTEAFF.

The chain recombines TRBV29-1 with TRBJ2-1; D gene uncertain. Germline V CDR1 and CDR2: SQVTM, ANQGSEA. Trimming left V 6 bases short and J 11 bases short, with 20 bases between. The CDR3 extends over 13 amino acids. The CDR3 DNA sequence: TGCAGCGTCACCCCCCGGCCGTCCGAACAGCAGTTCTTC. It codes for CSVTPRPSEQQFF.

This chain joins TRBV7-6 and TRBJ2-5, with 8 nucleotides matching TRBD1. V shed 1 base, J shed 8 bases, and the junction held 6 bases outside the gene matches. CDR3 length: 14 residues. Germline V CDR1 and CDR2: SGHVS, FNYEAQ. The CDR3 nucleotides are TGTGCCAGCAGCTTAGACGGACAGGGAAGAACCCAGTACTTC. This gives the protein CASSLDGQGRTQYF.

This chain joins TRBV7-2 and TRBJ1-2; D is undetermined. The CDR3 covers 14 residues. Trimming removed 3 bases at V and 8 bases at J, with 16 bases between. CDR1 is SGHTA, CDR2 FQGNSA, per germline. The CDR3 sequence: CASSFRTVRDGYTF. DNA for the CDR3: TGTGCCAGCAGCTTCAGGACGGTCCGAGACGGCTACACCTTC.

This clonotype appeared many times. The chain has TRBV15 and TRBJ2-4, with D uncertain. The V end lost 3 bases, the J end lost 0 bases, and 12 bases lay between the germline ends. CDR3 length equals 16 residues. CDR1 and CDR2 from the germline V gene are LNHNV and YYDKDF (reference sequence). In nucleotides, the CDR3 is TGTGCCACCAGCAGGGGCGATGGCATAGCCAAAAACATTCAGTACTTC. It codes for CATSRGDGIAKNIQYF.

The V and J genes are TRBV4-3 and TRBJ1-1; D remains unclear. Germline CDR1 is LGHNA and CDR2 is YSLEER. There are 13 residues in the CDR3. With 2 bases removed from V and 2 bases from J, the gap between germline ends came to 6 bases. In nucleotides, the CDR3 is TGCGCCAGCAGCCAAAGCCCCAACACTGAAGCTTTCTTT. Translation: CASSQSPNTEAFF.